A selection of T cell receptor beta chains follows, all from one sample in a study of OX40 agonist ivuxolimab in advanced cancers. TCRdb keeps only in-frame clones here, not all; method: immunoSEQ multiplex PCR. The sample yields about 48,000 clones, 84% seen once. The material was CD4+ or CD8+ T cells sorted from blood, obtained in a trial of the OX40 agonist ivuxolimab. The origin of the receptors is an adult with an advanced solid tumor such as melanoma, head and neck, liver or kidney cancer. Both conserved end residues are trimmed from each CDR3. A D gene is named only where the DNA matches it firmly.

v_gene	j_gene	d_gene	CDR3aa
TRBV6-6	TRBJ2-2	.	ASSYVGTGELF
TRBV5-1	TRBJ2-5	TRBD2	ASSGGLAGGPPETQY
TRBV10-3	TRBJ2-1	.	AISDGVGGPKPYNEQF
TRBV29-1	TRBJ2-3	TRBD2	SVEMRILAGSLVTDTQY
TRBV5-1	TRBJ2-7	.	ASREVGDEQY
TRBV7-2	TRBJ2-1	.	ASSFIGPSRYRYNEQF
TRBV7-9	TRBJ1-2	TRBD1	ASSSAGQDLYGYT
TRBV6-5	TRBJ1-1	TRBD1	ASRGDRGVGTEAF
TRBV14	TRBJ2-7	.	ASSQGIRLVGAYEQY
TRBV30	TRBJ2-2	.	AWSAEHYTGELF
TRBV5-6	TRBJ1-3	.	ASNPDSHSGNTIY
TRBV11-3	TRBJ2-3	TRBD2	ASSSGLAGGSTDTQY
TRBV5-4	TRBJ2-2	TRBD2	ASSLGLAGAPGELF
TRBV6-6	TRBJ2-7	.	ASSDPNLSYEQY
TRBV7-9	TRBJ1-6	.	ASSFLRGHTPLH
TRBV2	TRBJ2-7	TRBD1	ASSVNFQDRLG
TRBV9	TRBJ2-2	.	ASSVAITLKATGELF
TRBV2	TRBJ2-1	TRBD2	ASSGSSGVSREQF
TRBV4-1	TRBJ1-1	.	ASSQGIGTGAF
TRBV6-6	TRBJ2-2	.	ASSYSIRGNTGELF
TRBV7-2	TRBJ2-1	.	ASSLERSYGDEQF
TRBV9	TRBJ1-5	.	ASSVGANQPQH
TRBV7-8	TRBJ2-7	TRBD2	ASSRASGTSSYEQY
TRBV6-1	TRBJ1-5	TRBD1	ASSFNRGPNQPQH
TRBV4-3	TRBJ2-7	TRBD1	ASSQVFSGQGASYEQY
TRBV11-1	TRBJ1-2	TRBD1	ASSLDYQQGTTYGYT
TRBV5-5	TRBJ1-1	.	ASSLVGRPNTEAF
TRBV9	TRBJ1-4	TRBD1	ASSGQGNEKLF
TRBV6-5	TRBJ1-1	.	ASSDAGRAAF
TRBV21-1	TRBJ2-1	.	ASSPPPRLAMDEQF
TRBV25-1	TRBJ2-1	TRBD1	ASSDPPGGPYNEQF
TRBV13	TRBJ2-6	.	ASSLSGANVLT
TRBV11-2	TRBJ2-5	TRBD1	ASSSLTGGRGETQY
TRBV9	TRBJ1-3	.	ASSVEPGPYSGNTIY
TRBV7-9	TRBJ2-3	TRBD1	LTGLQDTQY
TRBV28	TRBJ2-3	.	ASSKGGNTDTQY
TRBV7-9	TRBJ1-4	.	ASSLALGDEKLF
TRBV4-1	TRBJ1-4	.	ASSPLPRRKLF
TRBV11-2	TRBJ1-4	TRBD1	ASTPTGGWPNEKLF
TRBV7-9	TRBJ1-3	.	ASSLERGPFSGNTIY
TRBV5-6	TRBJ1-2	.	ASSFFSTIT
TRBV14	TRBJ2-2	TRBD1	ASSQVRGQGDTGELF
TRBV5-1	TRBJ1-6	.	ASSTGLSYNSPLH